This T cell receptor beta chain was retrieved from a study of T cell repertoires in cytomegalovirus infection (dated 2019 in TCRdb). For the study in its entirety: Recently identified HLA-C-restricted CMV epitopes, whose presentation resists viral immunomodulation, were targeted by peptide stimulations together with well-studied HLA-B-restricted epitopes. Because public TCR beta signatures pointed to carriage of CMV infection together with the matching HLA type, the HLA type of each donor mattered for the analysis. The paper's findings and limits, for the study overall: In the ex vivo response, HLA-C-restricted CMV-specific TCR beta clonotypes were dominant, and in two of eight donors the single most frequent clonotype came from this HLA-C-restricted group. In both this cohort and an independent roughly 350-donor cohort, the cumulative frequency of public TCR beta family members distinguished carriers of CMV infection plus the relevant HLA type.

This clonotype is a singleton in its sample. The antigen this receptor binds is unknown. Base qualities are not provided; no much larger clone lies one nucleotide away. A read on its own is weak evidence. The instrument was an Illumina HiSeq 1500. TCRdb ran its own pipeline on the public reads, namely fastp trimming at Q25 and MiXCR clone calling, and kept in-frame beta chains. CDR3 protein duplicates are merged, each entry listing the most common genes and DNA. Counted in this sample were roughly 730,000 distinct CDR3 sequences; about 33% of them appeared once. The top ten hold about 20% of the sample. Including cysteine and phenylalanine, the CDR3 has 13 amino acids. CDR3 DNA is the only sequence kept; it has 39 bases, read in frame from the first base. V was cut back by 11 bases and J by 3 bases, leaving a gap of 14 bases between them. CDR1 ENHRY and CDR2 SYGVKD are derived from the germline V gene.

This specimen's treatment or condition label, interpreted: in vitro stimulation with specific CMV peptide epitopes to enrich CMV-specific T cells. The receptor was derived from a human donor in good health (CMV status not recorded). Some clones in this sample may be carry-over from other donors' samples. The rearrangement joined TRBV10-3 to TRBJ2-1; TRBD2 might be the D gene, on 5 matching bases. Sequenced material: cultured PBMCs, taken from culture after CMV antigen stimulation. Read as DNA, the sequence is TGTGCCGCCGGAGAGGGTAGCTACAATGAGCAGTTCTTC. The translation is CAAGEGSYNEQFF.